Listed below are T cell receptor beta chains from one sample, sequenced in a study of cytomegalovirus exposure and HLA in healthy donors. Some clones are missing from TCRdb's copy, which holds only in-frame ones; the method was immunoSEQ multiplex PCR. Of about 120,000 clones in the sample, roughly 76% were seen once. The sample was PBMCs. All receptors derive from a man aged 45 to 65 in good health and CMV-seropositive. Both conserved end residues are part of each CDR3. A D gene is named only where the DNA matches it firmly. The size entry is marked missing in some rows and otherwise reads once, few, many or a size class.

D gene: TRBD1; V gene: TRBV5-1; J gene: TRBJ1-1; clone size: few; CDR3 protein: CASSLAPGQGVSGFAFF
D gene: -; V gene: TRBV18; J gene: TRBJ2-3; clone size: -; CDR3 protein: CASSRGGVGTDTQYF
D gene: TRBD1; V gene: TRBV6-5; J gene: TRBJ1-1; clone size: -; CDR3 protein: CASSYTGQVNTEAFF
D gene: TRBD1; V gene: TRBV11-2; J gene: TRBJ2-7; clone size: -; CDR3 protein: CASSLRGTGGYEQYF
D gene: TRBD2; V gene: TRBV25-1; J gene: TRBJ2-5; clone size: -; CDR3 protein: CVNLAGGIETQYF
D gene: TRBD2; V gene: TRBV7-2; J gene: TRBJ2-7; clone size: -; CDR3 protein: CASSPGAGLAGGPADEQYF
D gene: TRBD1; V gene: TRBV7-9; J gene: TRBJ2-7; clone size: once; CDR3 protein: CASSQDYDRGRREQYF
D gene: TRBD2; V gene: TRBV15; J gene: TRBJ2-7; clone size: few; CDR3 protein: CATSIFPLAGGRDGHYEQYF
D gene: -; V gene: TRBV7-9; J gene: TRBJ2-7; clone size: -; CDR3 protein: CASSSGRNEQYF
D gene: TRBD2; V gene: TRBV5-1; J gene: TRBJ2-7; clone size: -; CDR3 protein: CASSLVPLAGGSSSYEQYF
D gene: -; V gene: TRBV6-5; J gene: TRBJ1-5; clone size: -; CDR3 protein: CASSYYSSNQPQHF